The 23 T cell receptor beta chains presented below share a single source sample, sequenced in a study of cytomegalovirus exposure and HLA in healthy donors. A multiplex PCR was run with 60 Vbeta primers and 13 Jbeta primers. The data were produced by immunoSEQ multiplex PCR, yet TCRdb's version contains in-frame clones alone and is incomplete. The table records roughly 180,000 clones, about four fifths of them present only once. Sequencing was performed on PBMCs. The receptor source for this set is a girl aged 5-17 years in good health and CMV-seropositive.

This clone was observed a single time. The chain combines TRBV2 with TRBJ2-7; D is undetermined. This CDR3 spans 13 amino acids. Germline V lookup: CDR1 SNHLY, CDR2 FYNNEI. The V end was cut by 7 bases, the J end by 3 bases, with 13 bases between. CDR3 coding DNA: TGTGCCAGCAAGCAGGTCCGATTCTACGAGCAGTACTTC. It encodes CASKQVRFYEQYF.

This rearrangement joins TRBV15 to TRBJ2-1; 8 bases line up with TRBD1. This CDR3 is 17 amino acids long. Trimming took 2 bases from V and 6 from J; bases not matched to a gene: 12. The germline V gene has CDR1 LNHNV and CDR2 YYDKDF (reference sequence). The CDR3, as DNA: TGTGCCACCAGCAGATTCCCCGGTCAGGACAGGGCCAATGAGCAGTTCTTC. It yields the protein CATSRFPGQDRANEQFF.

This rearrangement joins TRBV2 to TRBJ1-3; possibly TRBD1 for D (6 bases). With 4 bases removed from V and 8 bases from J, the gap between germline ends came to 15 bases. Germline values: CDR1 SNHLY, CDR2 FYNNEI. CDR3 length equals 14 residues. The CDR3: CASSAQGIADTIYF. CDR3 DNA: TGTGCCAGCAGTGCTCAGGGGATTGCTGACACCATATATTTT.

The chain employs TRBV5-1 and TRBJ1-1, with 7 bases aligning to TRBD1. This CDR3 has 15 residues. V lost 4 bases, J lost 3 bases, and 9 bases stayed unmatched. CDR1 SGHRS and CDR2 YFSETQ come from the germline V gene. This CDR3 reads CASSMRTGKYTEAFF. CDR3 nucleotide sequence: TGCGCCAGCAGCATGAGGACAGGCAAATACACTGAAGCTTTCTTT.

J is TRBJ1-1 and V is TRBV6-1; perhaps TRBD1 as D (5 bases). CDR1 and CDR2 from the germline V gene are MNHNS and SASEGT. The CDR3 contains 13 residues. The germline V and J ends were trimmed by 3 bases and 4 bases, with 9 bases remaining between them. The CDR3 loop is CASSEGGTTEAFF. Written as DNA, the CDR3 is TGTGCCAGCAGTGAGGGGGGGACCACTGAAGCTTTCTTT.

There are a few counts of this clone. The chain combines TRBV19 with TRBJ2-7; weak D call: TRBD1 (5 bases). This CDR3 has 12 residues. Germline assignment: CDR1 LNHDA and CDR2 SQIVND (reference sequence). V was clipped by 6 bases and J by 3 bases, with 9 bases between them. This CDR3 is CASRTDSYEQYF. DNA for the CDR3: TGTGCCAGTAGGACCGACAGCTACGAGCAGTACTTC.

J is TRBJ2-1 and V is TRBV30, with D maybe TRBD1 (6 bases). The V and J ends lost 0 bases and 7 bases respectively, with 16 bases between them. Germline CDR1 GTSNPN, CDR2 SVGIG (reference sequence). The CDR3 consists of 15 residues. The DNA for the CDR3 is TGTGCCTGGAGTGTAGGACAGCTCAAAGCGAATGAGCAGTTCTTC. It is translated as CAWSVGQLKANEQFF. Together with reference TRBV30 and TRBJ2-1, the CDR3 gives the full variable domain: SQTIHQWPATLVQPVGSPLSLECTVEGTSNPNLYWYRQAAGRGLQLLFYSVGIGQISSEVPQNLSASRPQDRQFILSSKKLLLSDSGFYLCAWSVGQLKANEQFFGPGTRLTVL.

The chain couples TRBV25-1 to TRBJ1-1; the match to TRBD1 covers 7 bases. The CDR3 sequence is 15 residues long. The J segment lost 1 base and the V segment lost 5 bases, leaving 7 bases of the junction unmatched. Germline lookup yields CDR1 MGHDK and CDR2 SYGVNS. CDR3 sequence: CASSPNRGGNTEAFF. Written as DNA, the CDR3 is TGTGCCAGCAGTCCAAACAGGGGCGGGAACACTGAAGCTTTCTTT.

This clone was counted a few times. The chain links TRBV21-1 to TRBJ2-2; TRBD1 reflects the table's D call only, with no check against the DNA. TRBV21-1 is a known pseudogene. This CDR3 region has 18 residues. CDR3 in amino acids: CASSKVAPDRANTGELFF. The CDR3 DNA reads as TGTGCCAGCAGCAAAGTTGCTCCAGACAGGGCGAACACCGGGGAGCTGTTTTTT.

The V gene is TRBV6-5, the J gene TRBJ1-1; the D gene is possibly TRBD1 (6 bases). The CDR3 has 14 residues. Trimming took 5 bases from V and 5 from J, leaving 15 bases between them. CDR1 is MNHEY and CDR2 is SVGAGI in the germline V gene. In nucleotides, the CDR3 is TGTGCCAGCAGTCCCTTGGGGGCTAAAACTGAAGCTTTCTTT. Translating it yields CASSPLGAKTEAFF.

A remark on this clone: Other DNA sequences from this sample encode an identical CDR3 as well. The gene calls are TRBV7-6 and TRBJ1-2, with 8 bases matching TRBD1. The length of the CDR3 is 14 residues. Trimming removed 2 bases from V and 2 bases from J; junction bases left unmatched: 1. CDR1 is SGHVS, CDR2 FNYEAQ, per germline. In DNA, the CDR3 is TGTGCCAGCAGCTTAAGACAGGGGAACTATGGCTACACCTTC. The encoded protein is CASSLRQGNYGYTF.

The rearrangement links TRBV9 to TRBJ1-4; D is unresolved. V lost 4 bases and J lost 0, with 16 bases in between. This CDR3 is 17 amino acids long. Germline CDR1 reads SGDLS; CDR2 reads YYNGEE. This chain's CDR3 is CASSRSGRIATNEKLFF. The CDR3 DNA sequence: TGTGCCAGCAGCCGCAGCGGGAGAATTGCAACTAATGAAAAACTGTTTTTT.

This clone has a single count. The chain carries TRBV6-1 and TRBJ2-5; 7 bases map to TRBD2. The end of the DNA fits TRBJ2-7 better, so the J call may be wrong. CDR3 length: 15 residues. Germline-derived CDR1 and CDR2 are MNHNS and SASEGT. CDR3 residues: CASSDASGPSYEQYF. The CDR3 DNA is TGTGCCAGCAGTGATGCTAGCGGTCCCTCCTACGAGCAGTACTTC.

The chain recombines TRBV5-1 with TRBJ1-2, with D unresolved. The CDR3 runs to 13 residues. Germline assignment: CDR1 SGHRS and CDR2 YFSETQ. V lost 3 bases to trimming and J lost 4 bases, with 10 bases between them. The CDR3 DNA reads TGCGCCAGCAGCTCCGTCGGTACCTATGGCTACACCTTC. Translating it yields CASSSVGTYGYTF.

The CDR3 DNA is TGTGCCAGCAGCCTAGTGGGGCGAAGCTCCTACAATGAGCAGTTCTTC. Its protein is CASSLVGRSSYNEQFF. This chain uses TRBV7-2 with TRBJ2-1, with D tentatively TRBD1 (5 bases). Germline CDR1 and CDR2: SGHTA and FQGNSA. This CDR3 region has 16 residues. V was cut by 5 bases and J by 0 bases, with 14 bases left in between.

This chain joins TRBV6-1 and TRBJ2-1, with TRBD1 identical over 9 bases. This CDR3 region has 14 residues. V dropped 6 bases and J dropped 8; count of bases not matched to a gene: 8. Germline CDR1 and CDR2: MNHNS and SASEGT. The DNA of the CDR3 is TGTGCCAGCAGCGGACAGGGGCAGGGGTATGAGCAGTTCTTC. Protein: CASSGQGQGYEQFF.

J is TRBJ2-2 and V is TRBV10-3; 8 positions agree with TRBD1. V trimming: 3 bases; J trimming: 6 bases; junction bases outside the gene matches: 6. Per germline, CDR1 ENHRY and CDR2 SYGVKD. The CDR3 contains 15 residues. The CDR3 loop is CAISDAGGFPGELFF. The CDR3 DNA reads TGTGCCATCAGTGACGCAGGGGGCTTTCCCGGGGAGCTGTTTTTT.

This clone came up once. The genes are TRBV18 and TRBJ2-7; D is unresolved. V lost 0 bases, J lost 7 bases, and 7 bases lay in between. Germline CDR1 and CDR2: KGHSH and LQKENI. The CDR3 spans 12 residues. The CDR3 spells CASSPPSREQYF. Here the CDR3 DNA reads TGTGCCAGCTCACCACCGTCGCGGGAGCAGTACTTC. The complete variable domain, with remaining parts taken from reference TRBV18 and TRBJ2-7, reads NAGVMQNPRHLVRRRGQEARLRCSPMKGHSHVYWYRQLPEEGLKFMVYLQKENIIDESGMPKERFSAEFPKEGPSILRIQQVVRGDSAAYFCASSPPSREQYFGPGTRLTVT.

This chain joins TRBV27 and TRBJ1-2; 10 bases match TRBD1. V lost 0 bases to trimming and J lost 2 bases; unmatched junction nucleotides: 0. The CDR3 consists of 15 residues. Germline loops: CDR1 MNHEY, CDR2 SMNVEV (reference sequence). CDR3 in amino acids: CASSLSGQGNYGYTF. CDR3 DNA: TGTGCCAGCAGTTTATCGGGACAGGGGAACTATGGCTACACCTTC.

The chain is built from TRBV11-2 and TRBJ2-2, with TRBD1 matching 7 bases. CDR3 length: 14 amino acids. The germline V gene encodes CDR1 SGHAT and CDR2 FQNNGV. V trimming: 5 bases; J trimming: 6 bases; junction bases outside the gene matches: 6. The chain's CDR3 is CASSPQGMAGELFF. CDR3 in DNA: TGTGCCAGCAGCCCACAGGGGATGGCCGGGGAGCTGTTTTTT.

The CDR3 coding sequence is TGTGCCAGTAGTATCGGGACAGCTAACATGAACACTGAAGCTTTCTTT. This codes for CASSIGTANMNTEAFF. The chain has TRBV19 and TRBJ1-1, with 7 bases matching TRBD1. Germline V gene lookup returns CDR1 LNHDA and CDR2 SQIVND (reference sequence). The CDR3 length is 16 residues. With V trimmed by 3 bases and J by 0 bases, 7 bases remained unmatched.

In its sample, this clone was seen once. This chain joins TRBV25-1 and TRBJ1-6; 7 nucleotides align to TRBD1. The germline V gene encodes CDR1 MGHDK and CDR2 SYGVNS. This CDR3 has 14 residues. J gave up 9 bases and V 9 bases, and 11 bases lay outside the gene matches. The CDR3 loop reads CASSTGESRSPLHF. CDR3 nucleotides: TGTGCCAGTTCCACAGGGGAATCTCGTTCACCCCTCCACTTT. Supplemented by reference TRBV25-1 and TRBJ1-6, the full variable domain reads EADIYQTPRYLVIGTGKKITLECSQTMGHDKMYWYQQDPGMELHLIHYSYGVNSTEKGDLSSESTVSRIRTEHFPLTLESARPSHTSQYLCASSTGESRSPLHFGNGTRLTVT.

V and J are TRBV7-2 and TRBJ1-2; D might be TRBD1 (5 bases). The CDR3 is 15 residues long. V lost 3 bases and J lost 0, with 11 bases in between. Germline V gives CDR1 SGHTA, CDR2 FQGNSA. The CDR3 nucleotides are TGTGCCAGCAGCTTTTCCTCGGGGGCTAACTATGGCTACACCTTC. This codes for CASSFSSGANYGYTF.